This T cell receptor beta chain emerged from a study of ipilimumab plus nivolumab after autologous stem cell transplantation (dated by TCRdb to the early 2020s). About the full investigation: Trial patients received a median of roughly 5 ipilimumab doses and fewer than 10 nivolumab doses. The trial enrolled patients with high-risk diffuse large B cell lymphoma, mature T cell lymphoma, or multiple myeloma undergoing autologous transplant. Included in the myeloma cohort were high-risk transplant-naive patients as well as patients relapsing within 3 years of a first autologous transplant. The intent-to-treat population of the trial consisted of about 34 patients.

Libraries were prepared through the immunoSEQ multiplex PCR assay. TCRdb carries this immuneACCESS record with in-frame sequences only. Its versions omit some clonotypes, under half of them owing to an unresolved V gene in the studies checked, with the rest unexplained. This sample comprises some 5,000 clones, about 80% of them detected only once. 16% of the sample rests with the top ten. Checkpoint therapy began 14 to 28 days after autologous transplant, with ipilimumab given at 1 mg/kg intravenously on day 1 of selected weeks. Nivolumab was given at 3 mg/kg intravenously on day 1 of weeks 1, 4, 7, 10, and every two weeks through week 26. The study was a Phase Ib clinical trial testing combined checkpoint inhibition with ipilimumab and nivolumab as consolidation after autologous stem cell transplantation. From V the trimming removes 2 bases and from J it removes 1 base, while the gene matches leave 2 bases of the junction unaccounted for. Per the germline V gene, SGHDT is the CDR1 and YYEEEE is the CDR2. There are 14 amino acids in the CDR3, from cysteine to phenylalanine inclusive. The retained sequence is limited to the CDR3, 42 bases, with the frame set at the first base.

Here is what the overall study found, with its caveats: Combined checkpoint inhibition as post-transplant consolidation was concluded by the authors to appear tolerable. According to the authors, a biologic rationale for studying the approach further came from T cell receptor repertoire, regulatory T cell phenotype and gut microbiota profiles.

On this clone: Its recognized antigen is unknown. Nothing much larger sits one base from this clone, and base qualities are not available.

Material: PBMCs, obtained in a trial of ipilimumab plus nivolumab as post-transplant consolidation. This clonotype was sampled from a male donor with multiple myeloma. This chain joins TRBV5-6 to TRBJ1-2, with 7 bases aligning to TRBD1. The sequenced DNA: TGTGCCAGCAGCTTCTCAGGGGGTAACTATGGCTACACCTTC. This encodes CASSFSGGNYGYTF.